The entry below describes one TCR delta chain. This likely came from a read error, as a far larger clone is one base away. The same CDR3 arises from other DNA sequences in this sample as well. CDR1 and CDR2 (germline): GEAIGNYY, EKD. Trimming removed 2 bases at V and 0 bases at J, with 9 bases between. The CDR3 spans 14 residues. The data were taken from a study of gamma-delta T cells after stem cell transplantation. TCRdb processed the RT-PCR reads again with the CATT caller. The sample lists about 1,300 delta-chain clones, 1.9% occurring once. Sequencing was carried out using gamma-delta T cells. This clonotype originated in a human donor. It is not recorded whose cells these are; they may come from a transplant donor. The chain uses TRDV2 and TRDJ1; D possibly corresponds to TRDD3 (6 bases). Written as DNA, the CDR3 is TGTGCCTGTGACAAGCTGGGGTACACCGATAAACTCATCTTT. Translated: CACDKLGYTDKLIF.